The subject of this entry is one T cell receptor beta chain. Its antigen has not been determined. No much larger clone exists at a distance of one base, and base qualities are not known. The CDR3 runs 13 residues from the cysteine to the phenylalanine. Only the CDR3 part of the read is kept: 39 bases, read in frame from the first base. V and J are trimmed by 3 bases and 10 bases, and the gene matches miss 5 bases of the junction. According to the germline V gene, CDR1 reads MRHNA and CDR2 reads SNTAGT. This sample is part of a study of regulatory T cells in long-lasting Graves disease (dated by TCRdb to the early 2020s). Regarding the study in general: Patients with newly diagnosed Graves' disease had been on antithyroid drugs for under 3 months. The study was conducted in China and was registered as a clinical trial. TCR sequencing covered some 13 persistent and roughly 20 newly diagnosed Graves' disease patients, around 35 samples in total. Persistent Graves' disease patients were compared with newly diagnosed Graves' disease patients by peripheral blood TCR sequencing and RNA sequencing. Paper-wide results and their limitations: Persistent disease showed preferential use of TRBV28, TRBJ1-2 and TRBJ2-5, whereas newly diagnosed disease favored TRBV20-1 and TRBJ2-1. As a limitation, the authors acknowledged that the small sample size may reduce accuracy. Patients with persistent disease shared more public clonotypes (roughly 2,900) than newly diagnosed patients did (966). The study examined only peripheral blood because the primary lesion, thyroid tissue, could not be accessed. Compared with newly diagnosed patients, persistent Graves' disease patients had lower TCR Shannon entropy and fewer highly expanded clones, which suggests clonal expansion. Sequencing and analysis were restricted to the TCR beta chain.

According to the study, the label for this sample's time point signals: newly diagnosed GD, antithyroid drugs for less than 3 months. For both TCR sequencing and RNA sequencing, RNA was extracted from PBMCs using TRIzol. The diagnosis of Graves' disease followed American Thyroid Association guidelines. Patients were recruited from an endocrinology department in Xi'an, China. Each patient gave about 8.1 milliliters of peripheral blood, collected in an EDTA anticoagulant tube. PBMCs were isolated by Ficoll Paque Plus density gradient separation without further T cell sorting. An Agilent 2100 Bioanalyzer and agarose gel were used to assess RNA quality, and a NanoDrop 2000 was used to measure RNA concentration. The library came from multiplex PCR. Sequenced on an Illumina HiSeq 4000. CDR3 regions were amplified by Arm-PCR with iRepertoire HTBI primers to construct TCR beta libraries. Gel purification was performed on PCR products prior to sequencing. Per the original workflow: Gene usage analysis of CDR3 amino acid clonotypes used the roughly 60 TRBV and more than 13 TRBJ segments found across samples. COPE and FqMerger were used to merge the filtered high-quality paired reads into contigs. BLAST was used to align contigs to IMGT TRBV, TRBD and TRBJ reference genes, with CDR3 defined following IMGT. Highly expanded clones were defined as clonotypes with a frequency above 0.1%. Repertoire diversity was measured by Shannon entropy, and V-J evenness by the Gini coefficient. Clonotypes shared by more than one individual were considered public. TCRdb redid the processing of the public reads, applying fastp at Q25 and MiXCR, and retained in-frame beta chains. Rows matching on CDR3 protein sequence are summarized as one entry with the most common DNA and genes. What appears here as the V and J calls and clone size reflects TCRdb's work, not the paper's. Within this sample are some 600,000 distinct CDR3 sequences, with 15% to 20% of them counted one time only. Around 12% of the sample rests with the top ten.

The same specimen was also included in a second study, on T cells in Graves' hyperthyroidism and ophthalmopathy. From that second study: Stable Graves' hyperthyroidism was defined as no progression to ophthalmopathy during 18 months of follow-up. Hyperthyroidism patients were aged 18 to 65 years and newly diagnosed, with disease duration of less than 2 months. The study excluded patients with uncontrolled infections, other autoimmune diseases, pregnancy or lactation. Clinical symptoms, serum thyroxine and TRAb, thyroid ultrasound, and orbital computed tomography formed the basis for the diagnoses. A first-round RT-PCR of the TCR CDR3 used the HTBI primer set with the Qiagen OneStep RT-PCR kit. Most expanded thyroid clonotypes (frequency above 0.001) were also detected in blood, a finding suggesting that blood repertoires may reflect thyroid immune responses. A 13 V-J signature model separated ophthalmopathy from stable hyperthyroidism, with 87.88% sensitivity and 81.08% specificity in cross-validation and 80%/75% in testing. During validation, the model predicted progression to ophthalmopathy a median of around 6 months ahead of onset, with 60% to 71% sensitivity and 72.22% specificity. A discovery cohort of about 95 patients, roughly 43 with Graves' ophthalmopathy and roughly 59 with stable Graves' hyperthyroidism, was used to find distinguishing TCR V-J signatures. Prospective prediction of ophthalmopathy was tested in an independent validation cohort consisting of roughly 20 hyperthyroidism patients and more than 15 patients who later progressed to ophthalmopathy. The approximately 90 discovery patients were randomly split 7:3 into training and test sets. In about 6 Graves' hyperthyroidism patients, the study also compared T-cell repertoires from thyroid tissue with T-cell repertoires from blood. After sampling, hyperthyroidism patients received methimazole starting at 30 mg daily, and ophthalmopathy patients received high-dose intravenous methylprednisolone. The libraries were constructed in a second round of multiplex PCR and then size-selected and purified. Libraries were sequenced paired-end with 100 bp reads on an Illumina HiSeq2000. Raw data were processed with SOAPnuke, discarding reads with adapters, uncalled bases, mean Phred below 15, or no exact constant-primer or identifier match. High-quality paired reads were merged with COPE v1.2.5, and unique nucleotide sequences were defined as clonotypes. MiTCR v1.1 was used to align the clonotypes against IMGT TRBV, TRBD and TRBJ reference segments. The analysis included only V-J combinations with a frequency above 0.0001, which together covered 99% to 99.2% of the repertoires. The TCS score was defined as the ratio of F50 (clonal expansion) to E x V (chaos), calculated using BLOSUM62-based TCRdist between CDR3 peptides within each V-J. Welch's t-statistics and random forest reduced fewer than 600 V-J features to roughly 13, which were used in a naive Bayes classifier (R e1071). No statistical method was used to set the sample size in advance, and investigators knew the group allocation. The paper reports TCR Vbeta CDR3 sequencing of over 120 peripheral blood samples: around 45 ophthalmopathy, about 75 hyperthyroidism and around 17 progressor patients.

The chain links TRBV6-4 with TRBJ2-1; TRBD2 lines up with 8 middle nucleotides. This TCR was recovered from a man aged 18 to 30 with Graves disease. Donor details come from another sample of the same person, matched by shared clones. Sequenced here: peripheral blood mononuclear cells (PBMCs), sampled at new diagnosis, from a patient treated with antithyroid drugs. The CDR3 here reads CASSDSLAGEQFF. The DNA sequence is TGTGCCAGCAGTGATTCGTTAGCGGGGGAGCAGTTCTTC.